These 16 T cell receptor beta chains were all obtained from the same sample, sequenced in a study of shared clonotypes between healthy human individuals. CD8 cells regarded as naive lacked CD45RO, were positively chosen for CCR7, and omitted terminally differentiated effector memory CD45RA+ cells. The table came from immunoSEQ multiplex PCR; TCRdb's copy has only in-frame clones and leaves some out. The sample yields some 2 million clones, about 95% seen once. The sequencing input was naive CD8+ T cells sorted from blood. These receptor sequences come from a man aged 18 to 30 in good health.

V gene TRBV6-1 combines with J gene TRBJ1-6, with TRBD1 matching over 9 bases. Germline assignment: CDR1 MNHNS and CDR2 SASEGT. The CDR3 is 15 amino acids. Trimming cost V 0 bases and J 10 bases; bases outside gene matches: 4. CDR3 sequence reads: CASSEARTGVSPLHF. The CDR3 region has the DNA TGTGCCAGCAGTGAAGCCAGGACAGGGGTCTCACCCCTCCACTTT.

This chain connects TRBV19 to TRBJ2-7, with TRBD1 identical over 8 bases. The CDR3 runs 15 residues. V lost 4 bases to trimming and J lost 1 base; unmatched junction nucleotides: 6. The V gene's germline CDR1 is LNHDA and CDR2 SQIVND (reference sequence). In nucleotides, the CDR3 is TGTGCCAGTAGTAAACGGACAGGGCTTTCCTACGAGCAGTACTTC. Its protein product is CASSKRTGLSYEQYF.

DNA for the CDR3: TGCGCCAGCAGCCCGCAGGGGGGCGGCTACGAGCAGTACTTC. This codes for CASSPQGGGYEQYF. This chain connects TRBV4-1 to TRBJ2-7; D may be TRBD1 (7 bases). In germline, CDR1 is MGHRA, CDR2 YSYEKL. Trimming removed 4 bases from V and 3 bases from J, with 13 bases in between. The CDR3 is made up of 14 amino acids.

The CDR3 region has the DNA TGTGCCAGCAGCTTCGGGCAGGGAGATGGCTACACCTTC. Amino acids: CASSFGQGDGYTF. The rearrangement joins TRBV7-8 to TRBJ1-2, with a tentative D call TRBD1 (5 bases). The CDR3 loop spans 13 amino acids. Germline-derived CDR1 and CDR2 are SGHVS and FQNEAQ. Trimming pared 3 bases from V and 6 bases from J, leaving 11 bases between.

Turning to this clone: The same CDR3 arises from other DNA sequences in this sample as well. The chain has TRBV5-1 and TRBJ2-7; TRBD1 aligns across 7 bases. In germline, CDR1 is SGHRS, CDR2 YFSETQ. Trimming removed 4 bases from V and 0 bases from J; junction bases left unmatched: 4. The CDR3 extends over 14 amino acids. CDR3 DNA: TGCGCCAGCAGCCCCACAGGGGACTCCTACGAGCAGTACTTC. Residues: CASSPTGDSYEQYF.

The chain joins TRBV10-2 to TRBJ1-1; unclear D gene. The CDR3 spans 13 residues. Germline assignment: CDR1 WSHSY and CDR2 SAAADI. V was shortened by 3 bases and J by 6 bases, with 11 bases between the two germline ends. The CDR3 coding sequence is TGCGCCAGCAGTGAACCATCCGGGGCTGAAGCTTTCTTT. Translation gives CASSEPSGAEAFF.

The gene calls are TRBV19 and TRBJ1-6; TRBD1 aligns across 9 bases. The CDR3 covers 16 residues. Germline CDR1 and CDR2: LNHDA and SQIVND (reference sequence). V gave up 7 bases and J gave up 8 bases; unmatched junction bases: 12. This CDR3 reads CASKYRQGEFYSPLHF. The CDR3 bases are TGTGCCAGTAAATACAGACAGGGGGAATTTTATTCACCCCTCCACTTT.

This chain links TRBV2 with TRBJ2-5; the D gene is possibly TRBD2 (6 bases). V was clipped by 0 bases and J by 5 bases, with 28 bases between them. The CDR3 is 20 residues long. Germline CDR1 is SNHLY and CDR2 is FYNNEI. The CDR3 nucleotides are TGTGCCAGCAGTGAAGCGCTTACAGCGCTAGCGACGCCCGAGGGGGAGACCCAGTACTTC. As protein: CASSEALTALATPEGETQYF.

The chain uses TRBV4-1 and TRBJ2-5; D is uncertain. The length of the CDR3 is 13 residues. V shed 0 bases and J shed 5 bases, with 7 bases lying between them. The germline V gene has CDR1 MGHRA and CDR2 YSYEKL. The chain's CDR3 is CASSQEAPETQYF. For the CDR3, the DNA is TGCGCCAGCAGCCAAGAGGCGCCTGAGACCCAGTACTTC.

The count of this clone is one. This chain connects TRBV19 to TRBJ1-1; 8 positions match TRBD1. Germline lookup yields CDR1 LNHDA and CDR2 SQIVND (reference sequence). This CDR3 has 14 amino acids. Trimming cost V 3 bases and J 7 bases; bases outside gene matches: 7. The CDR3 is CASSMTGARGEAFF. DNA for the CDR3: TGTGCCAGTAGTATGACAGGGGCGCGGGGTGAAGCTTTCTTT.

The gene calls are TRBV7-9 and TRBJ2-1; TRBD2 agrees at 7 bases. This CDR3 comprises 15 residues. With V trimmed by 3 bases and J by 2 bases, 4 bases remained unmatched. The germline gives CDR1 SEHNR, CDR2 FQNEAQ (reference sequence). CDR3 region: CASSFGAGAYNEQFF. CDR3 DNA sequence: TGTGCCAGCAGCTTCGGGGCGGGAGCCTACAATGAGCAGTTCTTC.

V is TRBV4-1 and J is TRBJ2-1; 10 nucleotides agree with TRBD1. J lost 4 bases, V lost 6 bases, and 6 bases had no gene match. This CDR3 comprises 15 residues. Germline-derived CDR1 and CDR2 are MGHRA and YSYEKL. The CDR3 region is CASSFRDRGYNEQFF. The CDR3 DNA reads TGCGCCAGCAGTTTCCGGGACAGGGGATACAATGAGCAGTTCTTC.

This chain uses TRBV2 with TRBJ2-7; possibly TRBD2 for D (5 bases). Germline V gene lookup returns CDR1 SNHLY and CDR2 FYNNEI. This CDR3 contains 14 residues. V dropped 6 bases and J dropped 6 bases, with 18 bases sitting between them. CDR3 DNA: TGTGCCAGCAGCGACTATCCAACCGAGGTCGAGCAGTACTTC. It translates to CASSDYPTEVEQYF.

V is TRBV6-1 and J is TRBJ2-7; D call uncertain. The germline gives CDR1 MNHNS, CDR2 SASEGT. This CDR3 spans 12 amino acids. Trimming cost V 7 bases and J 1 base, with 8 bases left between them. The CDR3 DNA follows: TGTGCCAGCAAGGTCCCTTCCTACGAGCAGTACTTC. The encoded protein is CASKVPSYEQYF.

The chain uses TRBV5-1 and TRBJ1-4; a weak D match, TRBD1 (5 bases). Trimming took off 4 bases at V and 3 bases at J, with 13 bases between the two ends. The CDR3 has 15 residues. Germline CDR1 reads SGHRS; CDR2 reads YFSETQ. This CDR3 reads CASSEVGGSNEKLFF. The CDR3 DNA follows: TGCGCCAGCAGCGAGGTTGGGGGTTCTAATGAAAAACTGTTTTTT.

CDR3 loop: CASRPGTGTYNEQFF. The CDR3 DNA sequence: TGTGCCAGCAGGCCCGGGACAGGCACCTACAATGAGCAGTTCTTC. This chain connects TRBV5-4 to TRBJ2-1; 8 positions match TRBD1. After removal of 5 bases from V and 2 bases from J, the junction contained 6 bases not matched to a gene. The CDR3 extends over 15 amino acids. Germline V gene sequence: CDR1 SGHNT, CDR2 YYREEE (reference sequence).